The rows below give T cell receptor beta chains drawn from one sample of a study of blood T cells in healthy people across ages. TCRdb called the 5' RACE reads again in MiXCR, with one record for every CDR3 protein. The data show 850,000 or so distinct CDR3 sequences, 29% seen once. The material sequenced was blood. The receptors derive from a woman at least 80 years old in good health. CDR3s include the opening cysteine and the closing phenylalanine or tryptophan. D genes are given only for firm matches. Part of the rows lack a size; the others show once, few, many or a class for expanded clones.

d_gene | j_gene | abundance | v_gene | CDR3aa | CDR3nt
NA | TRBJ1-1 | NA | TRBV20-1 | CSEHAPNTEAFF | TGCAGTGAGCACGCACCGAACACTGAAGCTTTCTTT
NA | TRBJ1-6 | many | TRBV12-3/TRBV12-4 | CASRQTGSGDNSPLHF | TGTGCCAGCAGGCAGACAGGCTCGGGGGATAATTCACCCCTCCACTTT
TRBD1 | TRBJ2-5 | many | TRBV2 | CASSSQQGLGETQYF | TGTGCCAGCAGTAGTCAACAGGGGCTCGGAGAGACCCAGTACTTC
TRBD1 | TRBJ2-3 | NA | TRBV20-1 | CSARKGAKADTQYF | TGCAGTGCTAGAAAGGGGGCAAAGGCAGATACGCAGTATTTT
TRBD1 | TRBJ2-2 | NA | TRBV6-2/TRBV6-3 | CASSYTGVGPGKLFF | TGTGCCAGCAGTTACACAGGGGTCGGACCGGGGAAGCTGTTTTTT
TRBD1 | TRBJ2-2 | few | TRBV4-3 | CASSQDGRGTGELFF | TGCGCCAGCAGCCAAGATGGCAGGGGGACCGGGGAGCTGTTTTTT
TRBD2 | TRBJ2-3 | NA | TRBV7-2 | CASSSRLAWGITNTQYF | TGTGCCAGCAGCTCCAGACTAGCGTGGGGGATCACGAATACGCAGTATTTT
TRBD1 | TRBJ2-3 | NA | TRBV5-1 | CASSSAKTGGPDTQYF | TGCGCCAGCAGCTCAGCAAAAACAGGGGGCCCAGATACGCAGTATTTT
NA | TRBJ1-2 | many | TRBV25-1 | CASSEPGLGNYGYTF | TGTGCCAGCAGTGAACCGGGACTGGGTAACTATGGCTACACCTTC
TRBD1 | TRBJ2-2 | NA | TRBV7-6 | CASSIGTGITGELFF | TGTGCCAGCAGCATTGGGACAGGGATCACCGGGGAGCTGTTTTTT
NA | TRBJ2-3 | many | TRBV7-9 | CASSSRGGTDTQYF | TGTGCCAGCAGCTCGAGGGGGGGCACAGATACGCAGTATTTT
NA | TRBJ1-5 | NA | TRBV27 | CASSPDLDGNQPQHF | TGTGCCAGCAGTCCTGACTTGGACGGAAATCAGCCCCAGCATTTT
TRBD2 | TRBJ2-1 | NA | TRBV25-1 | CASSEYRAGGPGNEQFF | TGTGCCAGCAGTGAATATAGGGCGGGGGGGCCGGGCAATGAGCAGTTCTTC
TRBD1 | TRBJ2-7 | many | TRBV27 | CASSFLQSSQDRGSEQYF | TGTGCCAGCAGTTTTCTGCAATCGTCCCAAGACAGGGGTAGCGAGCAGTACTTC
TRBD1 | TRBJ2-3 | few | TRBV4-1 | CASSHSGQLIDTQYF | TGCGCCAGCAGCCATTCGGGACAGCTCATAGATACGCAGTATTTT
TRBD1 | TRBJ2-5 | NA | TRBV5-1 | CASRGQGLTYNEQYF | TGCGCCAGCAGAGGACAGGGGCTTACCTACAATGAGCAGTACTTC
NA | TRBJ2-4 | many | TRBV3-1 | CASSQQGAKNIQYF | TGTGCCAGCAGCCAACAGGGTGCCAAAAACATTCAGTACTTC
TRBD1 | TRBJ2-7 | many | TRBV6-5 | CASSYSKSSGTGNYEQYF | TGTGCCAGCAGTTACTCAAAGTCCTCCGGGACAGGGAACTACGAGCAGTACTTC
NA | TRBJ2-1 | many | TRBV6-1 | CASTEKGHEQFF | TGTGCCAGCACCGAAAAGGGGCATGAGCAGTTCTTC
NA | TRBJ2-5 | many | TRBV5-5 | CASSFRPPQGTQYF | TGTGCCAGCAGCTTCCGACCCCCTCAAGGGACCCAGTACTTC
NA | TRBJ2-1 | many | TRBV19 | CASSIVGADNEQFF | TGTGCCAGTAGTATAGTGGGCGCCGACAATGAGCAGTTCTTC
NA | TRBJ1-3 | NA | TRBV2 | CASSEWTPDSGSGNTIYF | TGTGCCAGCAGTGAATGGACCCCGGACAGTGGCTCTGGAAACACCATATATTTT
NA | TRBJ1-6 | few | TRBV6-5 | CASSLWDRPSPLHF | TGTGCCAGCAGTTTATGGGACCGCCCCTCACCCCTCCACTTT
NA | TRBJ1-1 | NA | TRBV11-1 | CASSLAQDRRDLTEAFF | TGTGCCAGCAGCTTAGCGCAGGACAGAAGAGACCTCACTGAAGCTTTCTTT
TRBD2 | TRBJ2-4 | NA | TRBV30 | CAWSPSFGGTSGGLKYF | TGTGCCTGGAGCCCCAGCTTCGGGGGGACTAGCGGGGGGTTGAAGTACTTC
NA | TRBJ2-3 | NA | TRBV12-3/TRBV12-4 | CASSATPGPGSADTQYF | TGTGCCAGCAGTGCCACCCCGGGACCCGGGAGCGCAGATACGCAGTATTTT
NA | TRBJ1-5 | many | TRBV7-2 | CASSFDGAGNQPQHF | TGTGCCAGCAGCTTCGACGGGGCGGGCAATCAGCCCCAGCATTTT
NA | TRBJ1-1 | few | TRBV6-2/TRBV6-3 | CASSTNLMNTEAFF | TGTGCCAGCAGTACCAATCTCATGAACACTGAAGCTTTCTTT
TRBD1 | TRBJ2-7 | many | TRBV6-5 | CASSRQGQPYEQYF | TGTGCCAGCAGCAGACAGGGACAGCCCTACGAGCAGTACTTC
NA | TRBJ2-7 | NA | TRBV29-1 | CSVEGEDRAGAYEQYF | TGCAGCGTTGAAGGGGAGGACAGGGCGGGGGCCTACGAGCAGTACTTC
NA | TRBJ1-5 | NA | TRBV6-2/TRBV6-3 | CASQRTLSNQPQHF | TGTGCCAGCCAACGGACGCTTAGCAATCAGCCCCAGCATTTT
NA | TRBJ1-4 | few | TRBV7-2 | CASSRGGPVREKLFF | TGTGCCAGCAGCCGGGGGGGGCCGGTTCGAGAAAAACTGTTTTTT
NA | TRBJ2-7 | NA | TRBV7-9 | CASSLAVGKQYF | TGTGCCAGCAGCTTAGCGGTGGGGAAGCAGTACTTC
TRBD1 | TRBJ1-5 | few | TRBV12-3/TRBV12-4 | CASSSEGQGQPQHF | TGTGCCAGCAGTTCTGAGGGACAGGGACAGCCCCAGCATTTT
NA | TRBJ2-1 | many | TRBV29-1 | CSVDSSKGSSYNEQFF | TGCAGCGTTGATAGTAGTAAAGGGAGCTCCTACAATGAGCAGTTCTTC
TRBD1 | TRBJ2-3 | few | TRBV7-2 | CASSFYSRDRAKHTQYF | TGTGCCAGCAGCTTCTATTCCCGGGACAGGGCCAAGCATACGCAGTATTTT
NA | TRBJ1-5 | NA | TRBV5-8 | CASSLVCGVQPQHF | TGTGCCAGCAGCTTGGTTTGCGGGGTACAGCCCCAGCATTTT
NA | TRBJ2-2 | many | TRBV29-1 | CSVEKRQANTGELFF | TGCAGCGTTGAAAAAAGACAGGCTAACACCGGGGAGCTGTTTTTT
NA | TRBJ2-3 | NA | TRBV4-1 | CASSQAWTETDTQYF | TGCGCCAGCAGCCAAGCCTGGACTGAAACAGATACGCAGTATTTT
NA | TRBJ1-2 | NA | TRBV10-3 | CAISESGGASYGYTF | TGTGCCATCAGTGAGTCAGGCGGGGCCTCCTATGGCTACACCTTC
NA | TRBJ1-2 | few | TRBV21-1 | CASSEIRTGGPQDGYTF | TGTGCCAGCAGCGAGATTAGGACAGGGGGGCCCCAGGATGGCTACACCTTC
NA | TRBJ2-3 | NA | TRBV20-1 | CSALLTDTQYF | TGCAGTGCCCTCCTCACAGATACGCAGTATTTT
NA | TRBJ2-3 | NA | TRBV6-5 | CASSLGGQKFTDVQYF | TGTGCCAGCAGCCTCGGGGGGCAGAAATTCACAGATGTGCAGTATTTT
TRBD1 | TRBJ2-2 | NA | TRBV28 | CASRRTGYAGELFF | TGTGCCAGCAGACGGACAGGGTACGCCGGGGAGCTGTTTTTT
TRBD2 | TRBJ2-7 | many | TRBV28 | CASRFRGEVYEQYF | TGTGCCAGCCGGTTTCGGGGGGAAGTCTACGAGCAGTACTTC
NA | TRBJ1-4 | many | TRBV6-1 | CASSPNGANEKLFF | TGTGCCAGCTCTCCCAACGGGGCTAATGAAAAACTGTTTTTT
NA | TRBJ1-2 | NA | TRBV28 | CASSPRNRQYSYGYTF | TGTGCCAGCAGCCCCCGGAACAGGCAATATTCCTATGGCTACACCTTC
TRBD2 | TRBJ2-2 | few | TRBV6-2/TRBV6-3 | CASNRLAGSDGELFF | TGTGCCAGCAATAGACTAGCGGGGAGTGACGGGGAGCTGTTTTTT
TRBD2 | TRBJ2-5 | many | TRBV4-3 | CASSQVSGGQETQYF | TGCGCCAGCAGCCAAGTTAGCGGGGGGCAAGAGACCCAGTACTTC
TRBD1 | TRBJ1-6 | NA | TRBV5-5 | CASSLAPDRASPPHF | TGTGCCAGCAGCTTGGCCCCAGACAGGGCTTCACCCCCCCACTTT
NA | TRBJ2-7 | many | TRBV28 | CASRPRDRAYEQYF | TGTGCCAGCAGACCCCGGGACCGCGCATACGAGCAGTACTTC
NA | TRBJ2-1 | many | TRBV7-2 | CASSLELHEQFF | TGTGCCAGCAGCTTAGAGCTGCACGAGCAGTTCTTC
TRBD1 | TRBJ1-5 | few | TRBV29-1 | CSVGVQGGQPQHF | TGCAGCGTTGGTGTGCAGGGGGGACAGCCCCAGCATTTT